Below, 21 T cell receptor beta chains from the same sample are listed, as sequenced in a study of blood T cells in healthy people across ages. Using a J-beta primer mix together with a sample-barcoded 5' primer, a second PCR was run for about 6 to 11 cycles. MiXCR, run by TCRdb on the 5' RACE reads, gives a single entry per CDR3 protein. The sample includes approximately 1.5 million distinct CDR3 sequences, roughly 30% of them seen just once. The sequenced material came from blood. Every receptor here comes from a woman in her 30s in good health.

With regard to this clonotype: Germline and junction disagree at one end, which may indicate a read error. This rearrangement joins TRBV12-3 or TRBV12-4 to TRBJ2-3, with 7 bases that match TRBD2. This CDR3 contains 17 residues. The CDR3 DNA reads TGTGCCGGTCGAGAGCGGGAACTCTCAATTGGGGCAGATGCGCAGTATTTT. This sequence encodes CAGRERELSIGADAQYF.

This clonotype was observed many times. The chain employs TRBV20-1 and TRBJ2-5; D not resolved. The CDR3 has 14 residues. Looked up from germline, CDR1 is DFQATT and CDR2 is SNEGSKA (reference sequence). Trimming pared 6 bases from V and 2 bases from J, leaving 16 bases between. The DNA of the CDR3 is TGCAGTGCCCCGGGCGTCCTGGGGCAAGAGACCCAGTACTTC. This translates into CSAPGVLGQETQYF.

V and J are TRBV11-2 and TRBJ2-5; 7 nucleotides align to TRBD1. The germline CDR1 and CDR2 sequences are SGHAT and FQNNGV. The CDR3 runs 13 residues. Trimming took 5 bases from V and 7 from J; bases not matched to a gene: 7. CDR3 sequence (DNA): TGTGCCAGCAGCATTACAGGGGAAGGGACCCAGTACTTC. Translating gives CASSITGEGTQYF.

This clonotype turned up a few times. The chain recombines TRBV3-1 with TRBJ2-5; 11 bases line up with TRBD2. Per the germline V gene, CDR1 is LGHDT and CDR2 is YNNKEL (reference sequence). The trim removed 1 base at V and 2 bases at J, leaving 9 bases unmatched. The CDR3 extends over 18 amino acids. CDR3 coding DNA: TGTGCCAGCAGCCAAGTCCCCGGGACTAGCGGATTTCAAGAGACCCAGTACTTC. It specifies CASSQVPGTSGFQETQYF.

This clonotype has a handful of counts. This chain joins TRBV6-5 and TRBJ2-5; D call uncertain. V lost 5 bases and J lost 5, with 18 bases in between. The CDR3 runs to 15 residues. Germline loops: CDR1 MNHEY, CDR2 SVGAGI. The chain's CDR3 is CASSNLGGLGETQYF. CDR3 DNA sequence: TGTGCCAGCAGTAATTTGGGCGGCCTTGGGGAGACCCAGTACTTC.

This chain links TRBV9 with TRBJ2-1, with D perhaps being TRBD1 or TRBD2 (5 bases each). Germline V gene lookup returns CDR1 SGDLS and CDR2 YYNGEE. The CDR3 is 15 amino acids. Trimming took off 3 bases at V and 0 bases at J, with 10 bases between the two ends. In DNA form, the CDR3 reads TGTGCCAGCAGCGCCGGGGCTATCTCCTACAATGAGCAGTTCTTC. Its translation is CASSAGAISYNEQFF.

In this sample, this clonotype turned up a few times. The rearrangement uses TRBV10-3 and TRBJ1-2; D is unresolved. Germline assignment: CDR1 ENHRY and CDR2 SYGVKD. The V end lost 4 bases, the J end lost 2 bases, and 11 bases lay between the germline ends. The CDR3 extends over 14 amino acids. Here the CDR3 reads CAISARTENYGYTF. DNA for the CDR3: TGTGCCATCAGTGCCAGGACGGAAAACTATGGCTACACCTTC.

This clonotype was detected only a few times. The chain has TRBV30 and TRBJ2-7; no clear D gene. This CDR3 comprises 14 residues. Germline lookup yields CDR1 GTSNPN and CDR2 SVGIG (reference sequence). Deletions cut 2 bases from V and 0 bases from J, with 11 bases between. CDR3 loop: CAWSRTGLSYEQYF. CDR3 DNA: TGTGCCTGGAGTCGGACGGGCCTCTCCTACGAGCAGTACTTC.

This clonotype was recorded a few times. The genes are TRBV6-5 and TRBJ2-7; tentative D call: TRBD2 (6 bases). The CDR3 length is 14 residues. Germline CDR1 is MNHEY and CDR2 is SVGAGI. The ends were cut back, 6 bases at V and 6 bases at J, with 18 bases in the middle. CDR3 sequence: CASRAQARGAEQYF. In DNA form, the CDR3 reads TGTGCCAGCAGAGCACAGGCGCGCGGGGCCGAGCAGTACTTC.

At least ten counts were recorded for this clonotype. The chain carries TRBV6-2 or TRBV6-3 and TRBJ1-1; 11 bases line up with TRBD1. The CDR3 consists of 17 residues. V gave up 3 bases and J gave up 4 bases; unmatched junction bases: 10. The V gene's germline CDR1 is MNHEY and CDR2 SVGEGT. The CDR3 protein is CASSYRGQGARGTEAFF. CDR3 nucleotides: TGTGCCAGCAGTTATAGAGGACAGGGGGCGCGGGGCACTGAAGCTTTCTTT.

This clonotype was seen a handful of times. The J gene is TRBJ2-7, the V gene TRBV24-1, with 10 bases lining up with TRBD2. The CDR3 length is 14 residues. V shed 8 bases, J shed 0 bases, and the junction held 3 bases outside the gene matches. The germline gives CDR1 KGHDR, CDR2 SFDVKD. CDR3 sequence (DNA): TGTGCCACCATGCCTAGCGGGGGCTCCTACGAGCAGTACTTC. It specifies CATMPSGGSYEQYF.

The chain uses TRBV21-1 and TRBJ2-2; TRBD1 was called by the table and not checked on the DNA. TRBV21-1 is a pseudogene segment. CDR3 size: 16 residues. The DNA of the CDR3 is TGTGCCAGCAGTGGGAGAAGGGGCCCGAACACCGGGGAGCTGTTTTTT. It yields the protein CASSGRRGPNTGELFF.

The genes are TRBV20-1 and TRBJ1-5; perhaps TRBD1 as D (5 bases). Germline CDR1 DFQATT, CDR2 SNEGSKA (reference sequence). The CDR3 spans 16 residues. Trimming stripped 0 bases from V and 6 bases from J, with 18 bases between. CDR3 sequence reads: CSARDRGIGAGQPQHF. CDR3 DNA: TGCAGTGCTAGAGATCGGGGAATAGGGGCAGGTCAGCCCCAGCATTTT.

This chain uses TRBV20-1 with TRBJ2-3; tentative D call: TRBD2 (6 bases). Germline V lookup: CDR1 DFQATT, CDR2 SNEGSKA (reference sequence). V was clipped by 3 bases and J by 4 bases, with 11 bases between them. The CDR3 spans 13 residues. CDR3 nucleotide sequence: TGCAGTGCTAGTCTAGCGTATCCAGATACGCAGTATTTT. It encodes CSASLAYPDTQYF.

This clonotype was seen only once. Germline is not matched at one junction end, which may reflect a read error. The V call is TRBV2, the J call TRBJ2-1, with a possible D match to TRBD1 (5 bases). The CDR3 loop spans 13 amino acids. Germline CDR1 reads SNHLY; CDR2 reads FYNNEI. In DNA, the CDR3 is TGTGCCGGCAGAGATGGCAGGGCGGATGAGCAGTTCTTC. Residues: CAGRDGRADEQFF.

This clonotype was observed many times. The chain recombines TRBV20-1 with TRBJ2-7; D ambiguous. Trimming removed 2 bases at V and 1 base at J, with 6 bases between. Germline V CDR1 and CDR2: DFQATT, SNEGSKA (reference sequence). The CDR3 is 12 amino acids. CDR3 bases: TGCAGTGCTAGACAGAGTTCCTACGAGCAGTACTTC. Translating it yields CSARQSSYEQYF.

The CDR3 DNA reads TGTGCCAGCAGCCGGGGGAGAGGGGACACCTATGGCTACACCTTC. Amino acid sequence: CASSRGRGDTYGYTF. V gene TRBV5-4 combines with J gene TRBJ1-2, with D possibly TRBD1 on 6 matching bases. V dropped 4 bases and J dropped 4 bases, with 17 bases sitting between them. The CDR3 is 15 amino acids. Germline V CDR1 and CDR2: SGHNT, YYREEE (reference sequence).

Worth noting for this clonotype: Just one base apart from a much larger clone, this may be a read error. The gene calls are TRBV29-1 and TRBJ2-1; possibly TRBD2 for D (6 bases). This CDR3 is built from 14 residues. Per germline, CDR1 SQVTM and CDR2 ANQGSEA. The V end lost 7 bases, the J end lost 4 bases, and 17 bases lay between the germline ends. CDR3 protein: CSADGGEGYNEQFF. DNA for the CDR3: TGCAGCGCTGACGGGGGAGAAGGTTACAATGAGCAGTTCTTC.

V gene TRBV27 combines with J gene TRBJ2-1; 7 nucleotides agree with TRBD1. The V and J ends lost 2 bases and 4 bases, in that order; junction bases with no gene match: 5. This CDR3 comprises 15 residues. CDR1 MNHEY and CDR2 SMNVEV come from the germline V gene (reference sequence). The CDR3 sequence is CASSLRTGTYNEQFF. The CDR3 DNA is TGTGCCAGCAGTTTACGGACAGGTACTTACAATGAGCAGTTCTTC.

There are a few counts of this clonotype. This sequence joins TRBV2 and TRBJ2-5, with TRBD2 matching over 10 bases. Looked up from germline, CDR1 is SNHLY and CDR2 is FYNNEI. J lost 1 base, V lost 6 bases, and 5 bases had no gene match. This CDR3 comprises 15 residues. In nucleotides, the CDR3 is TGTGCCAGCAGACTGGGACTAGCGTCCCAAGAGACCCAGTACTTC. Translated, it gives CASRLGLASQETQYF.

The chain employs TRBV3-1 and TRBJ2-5; TRBD2 matches at 9 bases. This CDR3 contains 19 residues. J was trimmed by 0 bases and V by 0 bases; bases with no gene match: 11. Germline V gives CDR1 LGHDT, CDR2 YNNKEL (reference sequence). CDR3 protein: CASSQDRPLTSGNQETQYF. DNA for the CDR3: TGTGCCAGCAGCCAAGATCGACCCCTGACTAGCGGAAACCAAGAGACCCAGTACTTC.